The rows below give T cell receptor beta chains drawn from one sample of a study of T cells in Graves' hyperthyroidism and ophthalmopathy. TCRdb redid the calling of the multiplex PCR reads with MiXCR, one entry per CDR3 protein. Of roughly 180,000 distinct CDR3 sequences listed, over 7.5% are singletons. The sample taken for sequencing was blood. The receptor set was obtained from a young woman with Graves' hyperthyroidism that later progressed to Graves' ophthalmopathy. The CDR3 runs from the conserved cysteine through the conserved F or W. A D gene is named only where the DNA matches it firmly. Expanded clones get a size class; other rows say once, few or many, or leave the size out.

J gene | D gene | V gene | clone size | CDR3 DNA | CDR3 protein
TRBJ2-2 | TRBD1 | TRBV12-3/TRBV12-4 | many | TGTGCCAGCAGCACCCGGGGACAGGGCACCGGGGAGCTGTTTTTT | CASSTRGQGTGELFF
TRBJ1-5 | TRBD1 | TRBV12-3/TRBV12-4 | many | TGTGCCAGCAGTAAAGCAGGGGGCGGGTGGAATCAGCCCCAGCATTTT | CASSKAGGGWNQPQHF
TRBJ1-4 | - | TRBV7-9 | many | TGTGCCAGCAGCTTATCCCGGAGAACTAATGAAAAACTGTTTTTT | CASSLSRRTNEKLFF
TRBJ2-1 | - | TRBV30 | many | TGTGCCTGCCGTCCGGGACCCAACAATGAGCAGTTCTTC | CACRPGPNNEQFF
TRBJ2-3 | TRBD2 | TRBV20-1 | - | TGCAGTGCTAGAGATCTGGCTAGCGGGAGTTTGACAGATACGCAGTATTTT | CSARDLASGSLTDTQYF
TRBJ1-1 | TRBD1 | TRBV18 | many | TGTGCCAGCTCAACCGGGACAGGGGGGCCTGAAGCTTTCTTT | CASSTGTGGPEAFF
TRBJ2-1 | TRBD2 | TRBV5-1 | many | TGCGCCAGCAGCCCCACTAGCGGGAGGGCCAGTGAGCAGTTCTTC | CASSPTSGRASEQFF
TRBJ2-1 | - | TRBV9 | - | TGTGCCAGCAGCGTAGACTCGACCCAGTTCTTC | CASSVDSTQFF
TRBJ1-1 | - | TRBV11-1 | many | TGTGCCAGCAGCTCTTGGACGGTGAACACTGAAGCTTTCTTT | CASSSWTVNTEAFF
TRBJ2-1 | - | TRBV28 | many | TGTGCCAGCAGTTTCCAGGCCTACAATGAGCAGTTCTTC | CASSFQAYNEQFF
TRBJ2-1 | - | TRBV7-8 | once | TGTGCCAGCAGCTTAGGTAGATCAGTTACTAACAATGAGCAGTTCTTC | CASSLGRSVTNNEQFF